Shown below are 24 T cell receptor beta chains from a single sample sequenced in a study of blood T cell repertoires in COVID-19. Profiled with immunoSEQ multiplex PCR; TCRdb holds only in-frame clones, not every one. Altogether fewer than 65,000 clones are present, about 92% being singletons, with the ten largest covering approximately 4%. Sequenced: peripheral blood. Every receptor here comes from a human donor in a cohort sampled during active COVID-19.

The chain has TRBV28 and TRBJ2-3, with 9 bases matching TRBD1. Germline trimming cut 6 bases from V and 2 bases from J; bases unmatched to any gene: 12. Germline CDR1 MDHEN, CDR2 SYDVKM. There are 17 residues in the CDR3. CDR3 bases: TGTGCCAGCAGACCCACCTCCGGGACAGGGACCACAGATACGCAGTATTTT. This translates into CASRPTSGTGTTDTQYF.

The chain joins TRBV5-1 to TRBJ1-1, with D possibly TRBD1 on 5 matching bases. Deletions cut 2 bases from V and 1 base from J, with 6 bases between. CDR1 and CDR2 from the germline V gene are SGHRS and YFSETQ. The CDR3 totals 13 residues. The CDR3, as DNA: TGCGCCAGCAGCTTAGACAGGAACACTGAAGCTTTCTTT. Encoded protein: CASSLDRNTEAFF. Full variable domain (remainder filled in from reference TRBV5-1 and TRBJ1-1): KAGVTQTPRYLIKTRGQQVTLSCSPISGHRSVSWYQQTPGQGLQFLFEYFSETQRNKGNFPGRFSGRQFSNSRSEMNVSTLELGDSALYLCASSLDRNTEAFFGQGTRLTVV.

Points on this clone: The same CDR3 is also encoded by other DNA sequences in this sample. The V call is TRBV10-1, the J call TRBJ2-5; 7 nucleotides line up with TRBD2. With V trimmed by 5 bases and J by 2 bases, 8 bases remained unmatched. The CDR3 is 15 amino acids. Germline-derived CDR1 and CDR2 are WNHNN and SYGVQD (reference sequence). The CDR3 DNA sequence: TGCGCCAGCAGTCAGGCGGGAGTTGGACAAGAGACCCAGTACTTC. Encoded protein: CASSQAGVGQETQYF.

The chain recombines TRBV11-2 with TRBJ1-3; weak D call: TRBD1 (6 bases). Germline values: CDR1 SGHAT, CDR2 FQNNGV. V lost 2 bases and J lost 7, with 18 bases in between. The CDR3 length is 16 residues. CDR3: CASSLTPQGIGNTIYF. The CDR3 nucleotides are TGTGCCAGCAGCTTAACCCCACAGGGTATAGGCAACACCATATATTTT.

The gene calls are TRBV28 and TRBJ1-2; a possible D gene is TRBD1 (5 bases). With 3 bases removed from V and 8 bases from J, the gap between germline ends came to 7 bases. CDR1 and CDR2 from the germline V gene are MDHEN and SYDVKM. The CDR3 sequence is 11 residues long. The CDR3 reads CASSFAGGYTF. The DNA for the CDR3 is TGTGCCAGCAGTTTCGCAGGGGGCTACACCTTC.

The chain combines TRBV6-5 with TRBJ2-7; TRBD2 matches 14 bases. The CDR3 has 15 residues. With 6 bases clipped from V and 9 bases from J, the junction kept 10 bases outside the gene matches. The V gene's germline CDR1 is MNHEY and CDR2 SVGAGI. CDR3 amino acids: CASRGTSGRIWGQYF. DNA of the CDR3: TGTGCCAGCAGGGGGACTAGCGGGAGAATCTGGGGGCAGTACTTC.

The chain couples TRBV7-9 to TRBJ2-5, with 9 positions matching TRBD2. Germline assignment: CDR1 SEHNR and CDR2 FQNEAQ (reference sequence). The ends lost 4 bases at V and 2 bases at J; junction bases unmatched: 14. This CDR3 spans 18 amino acids. CDR3 bases: TGTGCCAGCAGCTCCCGTAGCGGGAGTAGGTTCCGGCAAGAGACCCAGTACTTC. This translates into CASSSRSGSRFRQETQYF.

V is TRBV28 and J is TRBJ1-2, with D possibly TRBD1 on 5 matching bases. V lost 4 bases, J lost 2 bases, and 14 bases lay in between. From germline, CDR1 is MDHEN and CDR2 SYDVKM. The length of the CDR3 is 15 residues. Here the CDR3 reads CASSSPWGENYGYTF. In DNA, the CDR3 is TGTGCCAGCAGTTCCCCCTGGGGGGAAAACTATGGCTACACCTTC.

The V and J genes are TRBV5-1 and TRBJ1-3; no definite D call. CDR3 length equals 15 residues. Germline CDR1 SGHRS, CDR2 YFSETQ. The V and J ends lost 0 bases and 0 bases respectively, with 7 bases between them. The CDR3 spells CASSLDGNSGNTIYF. CDR3 bases: TGCGCCAGCAGCTTGGACGGGAACTCTGGAAACACCATATATTTT.

The gene calls are TRBV5-1 and TRBJ2-2; D is ambiguous. The V end was cut by 6 bases, the J end by 0 bases, with 3 bases between. In germline, CDR1 is SGHRS, CDR2 YFSETQ. The CDR3 has 12 amino acids. This CDR3 reads CASISNTGELFF. The CDR3 DNA reads as TGCGCCAGCATATCGAACACCGGGGAGCTGTTTTTT.

J is TRBJ1-1 and V is TRBV4-2; TRBD1 matches at 9 bases. Trimming at V came to 0 bases and at J to 0 bases, leaving 5 bases not matched to a gene. CDR1 LGHNA and CDR2 YNFKEQ come from the germline V gene. The CDR3 length is 17 residues. The CDR3 is CASSQDAGTGMNTEAFF. The CDR3 DNA reads as TGTGCCAGCAGCCAAGATGCGGGGACAGGGATGAACACTGAAGCTTTCTTT.

As for this clone: Other nucleotide sequences from this sample produce the same CDR3. The rearrangement uses TRBV5-1 and TRBJ2-5, with 7 bases that match TRBD1. CDR3 length: 14 residues. The V segment lost 4 bases and the J segment 1 base; nucleotides outside the gene matches: 4. Per the germline V gene, CDR1 is SGHRS and CDR2 is YFSETQ. The CDR3 nucleotides read TGCGCCAGCAGCCTCGGACAGGTCCAAGAGACCCAGTACTTC. It yields the protein CASSLGQVQETQYF.

The CDR3 DNA reads TGTGCCAGCAGTGAATTATGGGCCGAGCAGTACTTC. This sequence encodes CASSELWAEQYF. V usage is TRBV2 and J usage is TRBJ2-7; D is unresolved. This CDR3 has 12 residues. V was clipped by 2 bases and J by 6 bases, with 8 bases between them. Germline values: CDR1 SNHLY, CDR2 FYNNEI.

The chain is built from TRBV6-1 and TRBJ1-6; D is unresolved. Germline loops: CDR1 MNHNS, CDR2 SASEGT. The CDR3 loop spans 15 amino acids. V gave up 5 bases and J gave up 12 bases, with 20 bases separating them. The CDR3 is CASSLRAAHLGPLHF. The CDR3, as DNA: TGTGCCAGCAGTTTGCGCGCGGCCCACCTAGGACCCCTCCACTTT.

This clone was picked up one time. This chain connects TRBV6-5 to TRBJ1-1, with TRBD1 identical over 11 bases. This CDR3 has 15 residues. Looked up from germline, CDR1 is MNHEY and CDR2 is SVGAGI. Trimming took 8 bases from V and 5 from J; bases not matched to a gene: 10. The CDR3, as DNA: TGTGCCAGCCGGACAGGGGGCGCGGGGAGTACTGAAGCTTTCTTT. Its translation is CASRTGGAGSTEAFF.

The V and J genes are TRBV10-1 and TRBJ2-7, with TRBD1 matching 8 bases. In germline, CDR1 is WNHNN, CDR2 SYGVQD (reference sequence). Trimming at V came to 5 bases and at J to 2 bases, leaving 8 bases not matched to a gene. The CDR3 contains 15 residues. The CDR3 loop is CASSPVDRETYEQYV. CDR3 nucleotide sequence: TGCGCCAGCAGTCCGGTGGACAGGGAAACCTACGAGCAGTACGTC.

Only one count was recorded for this clone. The chain uses TRBV28 and TRBJ2-1; D might be TRBD2 (6 bases). Germline V lookup: CDR1 MDHEN, CDR2 SYDVKM. The CDR3 contains 14 residues. V was shortened by 5 bases and J by 6 bases, with 14 bases between the two germline ends. The CDR3 region is CASSPGSAINEQFF. The CDR3 coding sequence is TGTGCCAGCAGTCCCGGGAGCGCGATCAATGAGCAGTTCTTC.

The J gene is TRBJ1-2, the V gene TRBV6-5, with D unclear. This CDR3 region has 12 residues. With 6 bases removed from V and 5 bases from J, the gap between germline ends came to 10 bases. Germline CDR1 reads MNHEY; CDR2 reads SVGAGI. DNA of the CDR3: TGTGCCAGCAGCGAGACGGGGTATGGCTACACCTTC. Translation gives CASSETGYGYTF.

The gene calls are TRBV13 and TRBJ2-7; 9 bases are shared with TRBD2. Per the germline V gene, CDR1 is PRHDT and CDR2 is FYEKMQ (reference sequence). The CDR3 loop spans 15 amino acids. Losses at the gene ends were 3 bases for V and 5 bases for J; bases not matched to a gene: 8. The CDR3 loop is CASSFSGSPPNEQYV. For the CDR3, the DNA is TGTGCCAGCAGCTTTAGCGGGAGCCCGCCCAACGAGCAGTACGTC.

The chain recombines TRBV6-5 with TRBJ1-5; D is perhaps TRBD1 (5 bases). Trimming pared 0 bases from V and 5 bases from J, leaving 11 bases between. Per germline, CDR1 MNHEY and CDR2 SVGAGI. The CDR3 is 15 residues long. In nucleotides, the CDR3 is TGTGCCAGCAGTTACTCGAGCAGGGCCGATCAGCCCCAGCATTTT. It codes for CASSYSSRADQPQHF.

The gene calls are TRBV10-3 and TRBJ2-3, with TRBD2 matching over 8 bases. V trimming: 7 bases; J trimming: 0 bases; junction bases outside the gene matches: 9. Germline V gene data show CDR1 as ENHRY and CDR2 as SYGVKD. The CDR3 contains 16 residues. The CDR3 region has the DNA TGTGCCATCAACCCAACTAGCGGCTCTAGCACAGATACGCAGTATTTT. This gives the protein CAINPTSGSSTDTQYF.

The chain uses TRBV11-2 and TRBJ2-5; TRBD2 matches at 9 bases. Losses at the gene ends were 1 base for V and 5 bases for J; bases not matched to a gene: 5. CDR3 length equals 15 residues. Germline V lookup: CDR1 SGHAT, CDR2 FQNNGV. The CDR3 protein is CASSLVAGVMETQYF. The CDR3 DNA sequence: TGTGCCAGCAGCTTAGTAGCGGGAGTAATGGAGACCCAGTACTTC.

This clone was seen a handful of times. The chain uses TRBV11-3 and TRBJ2-1, with 7 bases aligning to TRBD2. Germline trimming cut 4 bases from V and 5 bases from J; bases unmatched to any gene: 17. CDR3 size: 18 residues. Germline-derived CDR1 and CDR2 are SGHNT and YENEEA. CDR3 coding DNA: TGTGCCAGCAGCTCGCTCGTCCACCTAGCGGTTCGAGACAATGAGCAGTTCTTC. Translated, it gives CASSSLVHLAVRDNEQFF.

The chain has TRBV7-9 and TRBJ1-1; a possible D gene is TRBD1 (5 bases). Trimming pared 3 bases from V and 8 bases from J, leaving 16 bases between. CDR1 and CDR2 from the germline V gene are SEHNR and FQNEAQ (reference sequence). CDR3 size: 14 residues. CDR3 sequence: CASSLETEAKEAFF. The CDR3 coding sequence is TGTGCCAGCAGCTTGGAGACAGAGGCGAAAGAAGCTTTCTTT.